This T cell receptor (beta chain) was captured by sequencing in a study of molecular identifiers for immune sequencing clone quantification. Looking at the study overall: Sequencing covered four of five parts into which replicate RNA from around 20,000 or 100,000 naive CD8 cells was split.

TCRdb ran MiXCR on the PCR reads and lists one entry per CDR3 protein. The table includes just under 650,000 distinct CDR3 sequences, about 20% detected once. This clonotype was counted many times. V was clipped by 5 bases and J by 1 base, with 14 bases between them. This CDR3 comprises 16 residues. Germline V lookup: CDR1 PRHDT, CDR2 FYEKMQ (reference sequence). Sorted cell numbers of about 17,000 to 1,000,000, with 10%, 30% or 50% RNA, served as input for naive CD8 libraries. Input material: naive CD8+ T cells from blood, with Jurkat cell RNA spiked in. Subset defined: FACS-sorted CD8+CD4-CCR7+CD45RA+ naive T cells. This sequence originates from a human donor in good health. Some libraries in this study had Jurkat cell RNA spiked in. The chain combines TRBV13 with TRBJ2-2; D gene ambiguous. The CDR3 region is CASSHGGTQNTGELFF. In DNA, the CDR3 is TGTGCCAGCAGCCATGGTGGCACACAGAACACCGGGGAGCTGTTTTTT.